This is a list of T cell receptor beta chains from one sample in a study of T-cell reconstitution after alpha-beta-depleted transplantation in children. TCRdb called the PCR reads again in MiXCR, with one record for every CDR3 protein. Of some 290,000 distinct CDR3 sequences listed, approximately 23% are singletons. The input for sequencing was PBMCs, mostly from graft donor cells, taken 180 days after TCRalphabeta/CD19-depleted stem cell transplant. The origin of the receptors is a male patient younger than 18 who had a stem cell transplant for acute lymphoblastic leukemia, so the T cells may come from the graft donor. CDR3s include the opening cysteine and the closing phenylalanine or tryptophan. The D gene is left open where the match is weak. A clone size is listed for some rows: how often the clone was seen (once, few, many), or a class if it is expanded.

d_call clone_size j_call v_call cdr3_aa cdr3_nt
NA few TRBJ2-7 TRBV5-1 CASSLAALLSADEQYF TGCGCCAGCAGCTTGGCCGCACTCCTCTCGGCTGACGAGCAGTACTTC
NA many TRBJ2-7 TRBV27 CASSFGRSYEQYF TGTGCCAGCAGTTTCGGTCGGTCCTACGAGCAGTACTTC
TRBD2 few TRBJ2-1 TRBV27 CASSWGRTSPYEQFF TGTGCCAGCAGTTGGGGAAGGACTAGCCCCTATGAGCAGTTCTTC
NA NA TRBJ2-4 TRBV5-6 CASSWRILAKNIQYF TGTGCCAGCAGCTGGCGTATCTTAGCCAAAAACATTCAGTACTTC
NA few TRBJ1-2 TRBV20-1 CSARDLGGRGYGYTF TGCAGTGCTAGAGATTTGGGGGGTCGGGGCTATGGCTACACCTTC
TRBD2 NA TRBJ2-3 TRBV10-1 CASTSGDSSTDTQYF TGCGCCAGCACTAGCGGTGACAGTAGCACAGATACGCAGTATTTT
NA few TRBJ2-7 TRBV9 CASSVAPATCYEQYF TGTGCCAGCAGCGTAGCCCCAGCGACCTGCTACGAGCAGTACTTC
NA NA TRBJ1-2 TRBV6-5 CASSFGDYGYTF TGTGCCAGCTCGTTTGGGGACTATGGCTACACCTTC
NA NA TRBJ2-7 TRBV10-1 CASSVGRTYEQYF TGCGCCAGCAGTGTTGGCAGGACCTACGAGCAGTACTTC
TRBD2 many TRBJ2-3 TRBV9 CASSVAAGGPTDTQYF TGTGCCAGCAGCGTAGCAGCGGGAGGGCCCACAGATACGCAGTATTTT
NA once TRBJ2-3 TRBV12-5 CASGLSTSTDTQYF TGTGCTAGTGGTTTGTCTACTAGTACAGATACGCAGTATTTT
NA few TRBJ2-7 TRBV12-3/TRBV12-4 CASSHADEQYF TGTGCCAGCAGCCACGCTGACGAGCAGTACTTC
NA NA TRBJ1-1 TRBV6-5 CASSYSIGIEAFF TGTGCCAGCAGTTACTCGATCGGGATTGAAGCTTTCTTT
NA NA TRBJ2-6 TRBV6-2/TRBV6-3 CASSYSSWTALYGANVLTF TGTGCCAGCAGTTACTCTTCGTGGACAGCCCTCTATGGGGCCAACGTCCTGACTTTC
TRBD2 NA TRBJ2-3 TRBV5-1 CASSQEGLGFSDTQYF TGCGCCAGCAGCCAGGAAGGACTAGGGTTTTCAGATACGCAGTATTTT
TRBD1 NA TRBJ1-2 TRBV29-1 CSADLQGTGGGYTF TGCAGCGCTGACCTACAGGGGACGGGAGGCGGCTACACCTTC
NA NA TRBJ2-5 TRBV19 CASSIAETALGETQYF TGTGCCAGTAGTATAGCCGAAACCGCTCTGGGCGAGACCCAGTACTTC
NA NA TRBJ2-1 TRBV21-1 CASSPRGTSGATNEQFF TGTGCCAGCAGCCCAAGGGGGACTAGCGGGGCCACCAATGAGCAGTTCTTC
NA NA TRBJ2-4 TRBV6-1 CASSELVRPRAYF TGTGCCAGCAGTGAATTGGTCCGTCCAAGGGCGTACTTC
NA few TRBJ2-3 TRBV7-9 CASSFRTTFTDTQYF TGTGCCAGCAGCTTCCGGACTACCTTCACAGATACGCAGTATTTT
NA few TRBJ1-2 TRBV5-1 CASSLETRAANYGYTF TGCGCCAGCAGCTTGGAAACCAGGGCAGCTAACTATGGCTACACCTTC
NA few TRBJ2-7 TRBV3-1 CASSTRGVLLREQYF TGTGCCAGCTCTACCAGGGGCGTACTTCTGCGCGAGCAGTACTTC
TRBD1 NA TRBJ2-3 TRBV18 CASSHGTGFTDTQYF TGTGCCAGCTCGCACGGGACAGGGTTCACAGATACGCAGTATTTT
NA NA TRBJ2-7 TRBV7-9 CASSETAPRLYEQYF TGTGCCAGCAGCGAAACAGCCCCGCGGCTCTACGAGCAGTACTTC
NA NA TRBJ2-3 TRBV6-1 CASTRDVGTDTPYF TGTGCCAGCACGCGGGACGTTGGCACAGATACGCCGTATTTT
TRBD1 NA TRBJ1-5 TRBV5-1 CASSLGGGYQPQHF TGCGCCAGCAGCTTGGGAGGGGGCTACCAGCCCCAGCATTTT
NA few TRBJ1-4 TRBV20-1 CSARHGTNEKLFF TGCAGTGCAAGACACGGAACTAATGAAAAACTGTTTTTT
TRBD1 many TRBJ2-1 TRBV5-1 CASPRTGAYNEQFF TGCGCCAGCCCTCGGACAGGGGCCTACAATGAGCAGTTCTTC
NA few TRBJ1-2 TRBV4-1 CASSQGGGSNYGYTF TGCGCCAGCAGCCAAGGTGGAGGGTCTAACTATGGCTACACCTTC
TRBD2 NA TRBJ2-1 TRBV5-1 CASSLVASGYPGGDEQFF TGCGCCAGCAGCTTGGTGGCTAGCGGGTACCCTGGAGGGGATGAGCAGTTCTTC
NA NA TRBJ2-7 TRBV19 CASSHLPSGYEQYF TGTGCCAGTAGCCATCTCCCAAGCGGATACGAGCAGTACTTC
NA few TRBJ1-5 TRBV5-4 CASSVENQPQHF TGTGCCAGCAGCGTGGAAAATCAGCCCCAGCATTTT
TRBD1 few TRBJ2-1 TRBV7-6 CASSLGQGYEQFF TGTGCCAGCAGCTTAGGACAGGGTTATGAGCAGTTCTTC
TRBD2 few TRBJ2-7 TRBV29-1 CSVGVLAGAEQYF TGCAGCGTTGGGGTACTAGCGGGTGCCGAGCAGTACTTC
NA few TRBJ2-4 TRBV4-1 CASSQDRGWIQYF TGCGCCAGCAGCCAAGATCGGGGTTGGATTCAGTACTTC
NA NA TRBJ2-7 TRBV5-1 CASRRGSLSSYEQYF TGCGCCAGCAGAAGGGGTAGCCTGAGCTCCTACGAGCAGTACTTC
NA few TRBJ2-7 TRBV2 CASSVHIYEQYF TGTGCCAGCAGTGTACACATCTACGAGCAGTACTTC
TRBD1 NA TRBJ2-7 TRBV10-3 CAISLEQGGLPYEQYF TGTGCCATCAGTCTGGAACAGGGGGGCCTTCCCTACGAGCAGTACTTC
TRBD1 few TRBJ2-7 TRBV5-1 CASSFMIGGTYEQYF TGCGCCAGCAGCTTTATGATAGGGGGCACCTACGAGCAGTACTTC
TRBD2 NA TRBJ2-1 TRBV7-2 CASSFSLAGSAYNEQFF TGTGCCAGCAGCTTTTCTTTAGCGGGTAGCGCCTACAATGAGCAGTTCTTC
NA NA TRBJ2-6 TRBV7-2 CASSLSLRAGANVLTF TGTGCCAGCAGCTTGTCCCTCAGGGCTGGGGCCAACGTCCTGACTTTC
NA NA TRBJ2-7 TRBV7-2 CASSLVLMGEQYF TGTGCCAGCAGCTTAGTACTCATGGGCGAGCAGTACTTC
TRBD2 few TRBJ2-1 TRBV5-6 CASSFRTSRRF TGTGCCAGCAGCTTCAGGACTAGCAGACGCTTC
NA few TRBJ1-1 TRBV25-1 CASSEGGRSYEAFF TGTGCCAGCAGTGAAGGAGGACGGAGTTATGAAGCTTTCTTT
NA few TRBJ1-2 TRBV15 CATSRDRVNYGYTF TGTGCCACCAGCAGAGACCGGGTTAACTATGGCTACACCTTC
NA few TRBJ2-1 TRBV18 CASSPGPPWRNEQFF TGTGCCAGCTCCCCGGGACCCCCTTGGCGGAATGAGCAGTTCTTC
NA NA TRBJ2-1 TRBV12-3/TRBV12-4 CAFCLRSLGGGHKNEQFF TGTGCCTTCTGTTTACGATCCCTAGGGGGAGGGCATAAAAATGAGCAGTTCTTC
TRBD1 NA TRBJ2-1 TRBV7-3 CASSLIAGGNEQFF TGTGCCAGCAGCTTAATTGCAGGGGGCAATGAGCAGTTCTTC
TRBD1 NA TRBJ1-1 TRBV5-1 CASRDMDRTTEAFF TGCGCCAGCAGGGATATGGACAGGACCACTGAAGCTTTCTTT
TRBD2 NA TRBJ2-1 TRBV5-4 CASSSPPASGRATANEQFF TGTGCCAGCAGCTCTCCTCCAGCTAGCGGGAGGGCAACCGCCAATGAGCAGTTCTTC
TRBD1 NA TRBJ2-2 TRBV7-3 CASSPSGQGANTGELFF TGTGCCAGCAGCCCTTCGGGACAGGGGGCGAACACCGGGGAGCTGTTTTTT
NA few TRBJ2-7 TRBV6-5 CASSSTREQYF TGTGCCAGCAGTTCTACTAGGGAGCAGTACTTC
TRBD2 NA TRBJ2-3 TRBV10-3 CAIKRGNTDTQYF TGTGCCATCAAGCGGGGAAACACAGATACGCAGTATTTT
NA few TRBJ2-1 TRBV19 CASSKDGFNEQFF TGTGCCAGTAGTAAGGACGGCTTCAATGAGCAGTTCTTC
NA few TRBJ2-3 TRBV29-1 CSVGRRGDEGRGDTQYF TGCAGCGTCGGTAGAAGAGGAGATGAGGGCCGTGGAGATACGCAGTATTTT
TRBD2 NA TRBJ2-1 TRBV24-1 CATSDLKSKRGSPYNEQFF TGTGCCACCAGTGATTTGAAAAGTAAGCGGGGCTCCCCTTACAATGAGCAGTTCTTC
TRBD1 few TRBJ1-6 TRBV4-1 CASSVDRAKSSYNSPLHF TGCGCCAGCAGCGTAGACAGGGCCAAGAGCTCCTATAATTCACCCCTCCACTTT